This paragraph covers one T cell receptor beta chain sequence. This sample stems from a study of T cell changes during pregnancy in multiple sclerosis. Germline assignment: CDR1 SGHVS and CDR2 FQNEAQ. After removal of 1 base from V and 8 bases from J, the junction contained 4 bases not matched to a gene. The CDR3 runs to 14 residues. Generated by immunoSEQ multiplex PCR, the TCRdb table keeps only in-frame clones and is missing some. The sample has about 110,000 clones, 90% to 95% seen once. The V and J genes are TRBV7-8 and TRBJ2-1, with 8 bases aligning to TRBD2. The receptor comes from a female donor with multiple sclerosis, enrolled in a pregnancy study. The sequencing used peripheral blood, collected in the third trimester of pregnancy. The CDR3 region is CASSLGLASHEQFF. The CDR3 DNA is TGTGCCAGCAGCTTAGGACTAGCGTCCCATGAGCAGTTCTTC.